These 17 T cell receptor beta chains were sequenced from one sample in a study of cytomegalovirus exposure and HLA in healthy donors. A multiplex PCR was run with 60 Vbeta primers and 13 Jbeta primers. Data came from immunoSEQ multiplex PCR; TCRdb stores just in-frame clones and leaves some out. The repertoire consists of about 140,000 clones, with approximately 84% occurring once and the leading ten covering approximately 9.7%. Sequencing used PBMCs. These receptors all come from a woman in her sixties or seventies in good health and CMV-seropositive.

This chain joins TRBV7-9 and TRBJ2-7, with D maybe TRBD2 (6 bases). Germline values: CDR1 SEHNR, CDR2 FQNEAQ (reference sequence). The CDR3 runs 16 residues. Between the trimmed V and J ends, which lost 4 bases and 7 bases, there was a span of 23 bases. The CDR3 sequence: CASSSPFGDSLVEQYF. CDR3 DNA: TGTGCCAGCAGCTCCCCTTTCGGGGACTCCCTGGTGGAGCAGTACTTC.

In this sample, this clone turned up a few times. V gene TRBV18 combines with J gene TRBJ1-1, with D perhaps matching TRBD1 (6 bases). V was pared by 5 bases and J by 4 bases, with 20 bases between. Germline V CDR1 and CDR2: KGHSH, LQKENI. The CDR3 loop spans 16 amino acids. CDR3 amino acids: CASSAQSRGSSTEAFF. The CDR3 DNA is TGTGCCAGCTCAGCCCAGTCCAGGGGTTCTAGCACTGAAGCTTTCTTT.

This clone has only one observation. This sequence joins TRBV6-1 and TRBJ2-5, with D possibly matching TRBD1 (6 bases). V lost 4 bases, J lost 1 base, and 13 bases lay in between. Germline CDR1 MNHNS, CDR2 SASEGT. There are 15 residues in the CDR3. CDR3 nucleotides: TGTGCCAGCAGTGCCCCGACAGGAACCCAAGAGACCCAGTACTTC. Protein: CASSAPTGTQETQYF.

The chain carries TRBV19 and TRBJ2-7; 8 positions agree with TRBD1. V trimming: 2 bases; J trimming: 2 bases; junction bases outside the gene matches: 2. Germline values: CDR1 LNHDA, CDR2 SQIVND (reference sequence). The CDR3 contains 14 residues. DNA for the CDR3: TGTGCCAGTAGTATAACAGGGGGAGCCTACGAGCAGTACTTC. Protein product: CASSITGGAYEQYF.

The genes are TRBV10-3 and TRBJ2-7, with 7 bases matching TRBD2. J lost 3 bases, V lost 7 bases, and 6 bases had no gene match. Germline CDR1 is ENHRY and CDR2 is SYGVKD. This CDR3 region has 13 residues. The CDR3 DNA reads as TGTGCCATCAATTCAGGCGGGAGCTACGAGCAGTACTTC. It codes for CAINSGGSYEQYF.

V is TRBV27 and J is TRBJ1-2; D is unresolved. V was trimmed by 3 bases and J by 6 bases, leaving 11 bases between them. Per the germline V gene, CDR1 is MNHEY and CDR2 is SMNVEV (reference sequence). The CDR3 is made up of 13 amino acids. CDR3 bases: TGTGCCAGCAGTTTTGCCCGGAGAAATGGCTACACCTTC. Translated, it gives CASSFARRNGYTF.

The V call is TRBV7-2, the J call TRBJ2-5; TRBD2 matches at 11 bases. J was trimmed by 4 bases and V by 2 bases; bases with no gene match: 3. The germline gives CDR1 SGHTA, CDR2 FQGNSA. The CDR3 is made up of 15 amino acids. The CDR3 region is CASSLLAGGVETQYF. The CDR3 DNA reads as TGTGCCAGCAGCTTACTAGCGGGAGGTGTAGAGACCCAGTACTTC.

This clone was detected a few times. This sequence joins TRBV2 and TRBJ1-1; perhaps TRBD1 as D (5 bases). With 3 bases removed from V and 4 bases from J, the gap between germline ends came to 12 bases. CDR3 length: 14 residues. Per germline, CDR1 SNHLY and CDR2 FYNNEI. The CDR3 spells CASSDRVVGTEAFF. In nucleotides, the CDR3 is TGTGCCAGCAGTGACAGGGTAGTTGGCACTGAAGCTTTCTTT. Filled out from reference TRBV2 and TRBJ1-1, the complete variable domain reads EPEVTQTPSHQVTQMGQEVILRCVPISNHLYFYWYRQILGQKVEFLVSFYNNEISEKSEIFDDQFSVERPDGSNFTLKIRSTKLEDSAMYFCASSDRVVGTEAFFGQGTRLTVV.

The chain recombines TRBV7-9 with TRBJ1-2, with a weak D call TRBD1 (6 bases). The ends were cut back, 1 base at V and 4 bases at J, with 10 bases in the middle. Per the germline V gene, CDR1 is SEHNR and CDR2 is FQNEAQ (reference sequence). This CDR3 has 14 residues. The CDR3 nucleotides are TGTGCCAGCAGCTTAGAGGTGACAGGCTATGGCTACACCTTC. Translation: CASSLEVTGYGYTF.

This chain joins TRBV28 and TRBJ2-7, with TRBD1 matching over 11 bases. The CDR3 contains 16 residues. The trim removed 6 bases at V and 2 bases at J, leaving 9 bases unmatched. From germline, CDR1 is MDHEN and CDR2 SYDVKM. CDR3 sequence reads: CASRIAGTGGTYEQYF. In DNA, the CDR3 is TGTGCCAGCAGAATCGCCGGGACAGGGGGGACCTACGAGCAGTACTTC.

The chain employs TRBV15 and TRBJ1-2, with 9 bases matching TRBD1. The J segment lost 6 bases and the V segment lost 3 bases, leaving 2 bases of the junction unmatched. CDR3 length: 13 amino acids. Germline CDR1 and CDR2: LNHNV and YYDKDF (reference sequence). The CDR3 bases are TGTGCCACCAGCAGGGACAGGGGACATGGCTACACCTTC. Translating it yields CATSRDRGHGYTF.

This chain uses TRBV7-2 with TRBJ1-2; D uncertain. Germline V gene data show CDR1 as SGHTA and CDR2 as FQGNSA. V lost 3 bases and J lost 8, with 10 bases in between. The CDR3 extends over 12 amino acids. Written as DNA, the CDR3 is TGTGCCAGCAGCTTTTCAGGAGGCGGCTACACCTTC. Translated, it gives CASSFSGGGYTF.

The V and J genes are TRBV9 and TRBJ2-3; D gene unclear. CDR1 SGDLS and CDR2 YYNGEE come from the germline V gene. This CDR3 has 13 amino acids. Trimming removed 4 bases at V and 0 bases at J, with 6 bases between. The CDR3 protein is CASSITSTDTQYF. As DNA, the CDR3 is TGTGCCAGCAGCATCACTAGCACAGATACGCAGTATTTT. Full variable domain (outside the CDR3, taken from reference TRBV9 and TRBJ2-3): DSGVTQTPKHLITATGQRVTLRCSPRSGDLSVYWYQQSLDQGLQFLIQYYNGEERAKGNILERFSAQQFPDLHSELNLSSLELGDSALYFCASSITSTDTQYFGPGTRLTVL.

The chain is built from TRBV28 and TRBJ1-2, with 10 bases aligning to TRBD1. This CDR3 region has 15 residues. V shed 6 bases, J shed 8 bases, and the junction held 12 bases outside the gene matches. In germline, CDR1 is MDHEN, CDR2 SYDVKM. The CDR3 sequence: CASRPSGTGEGGYTF. The CDR3 DNA reads TGTGCCAGCAGACCTTCCGGGACAGGGGAGGGCGGCTACACCTTC.

In its sample, this clone was seen a few times. This sequence joins TRBV28 and TRBJ2-3; 10 bases line up with TRBD2. With V trimmed by 3 bases and J by 5 bases, 8 bases remained unmatched. CDR3 length: 16 residues. CDR1 MDHEN and CDR2 SYDVKM come from the germline V gene. The CDR3 loop reads CASSFLAGGAGDTQYF. DNA for the CDR3: TGTGCCAGCAGTTTTTTAGCGGGAGGTGCTGGAGATACGCAGTATTTT.

This clone was observed once. The V and J genes are TRBV28 and TRBJ2-7; 7 bases are a match to TRBD2. Germline trimming cut 5 bases from V and 5 bases from J; bases unmatched to any gene: 6. This CDR3 region has 13 residues. Germline CDR1 MDHEN, CDR2 SYDVKM. CDR3 in amino acids: CASSRLAFHEQYF. The CDR3 DNA reads TGTGCCAGCAGTAGACTAGCCTTCCACGAGCAGTACTTC.

The gene calls are TRBV5-5 and TRBJ2-5; weak D call: TRBD1 (6 bases). The CDR3 is made up of 13 amino acids. Germline loops: CDR1 SGHKS, CDR2 YYEKEE (reference sequence). V gave up 4 bases and J gave up 7 bases, with 14 bases separating them. CDR3 protein: CASSEGGGATQYF. The DNA of the CDR3 is TGTGCCAGCAGCGAGGGTGGGGGCGCGACCCAGTACTTC.